A single sample is the source of the 13 T cell receptor beta chains below, sequenced in a study of T cells in Graves' hyperthyroidism and ophthalmopathy. Amplified TCR beta CDR3 regions derived from RNA transcripts. HTBI primers were employed in a first-round RT-PCR of the TCR CDR3. TCRdb passed the multiplex PCR reads through MiXCR, listing each CDR3 protein once. Of around 420,000 distinct CDR3 sequences in the sample, roughly 15% were seen once. The sequenced sample was blood. The receptors were gathered from a woman aged 18-30 years with Graves' hyperthyroidism.

This clonotype was recorded many times. The CDR3 spells CASSDRRGDGYNEQFF. The CDR3 DNA reads as TGTGCCAGCAGTGACCGCCGGGGGGACGGCTACAATGAGCAGTTCTTC. The chain is built from TRBV6-1 and TRBJ2-1, with 7 nucleotides matching TRBD2. Germline assignment: CDR1 MNHNS and CDR2 SASEGT. The CDR3 sequence is 16 residues long. V lost 3 bases to trimming and J lost 3 bases; unmatched junction nucleotides: 8.

In its sample, this clonotype was seen many times. The genes are TRBV6-1 and TRBJ1-1, with a possible D match to TRBD1 (5 bases). In germline, CDR1 is MNHNS, CDR2 SASEGT. V shed 7 bases and J shed 1 base, with 10 bases lying between them. The CDR3 is 13 residues long. As DNA, the CDR3 is TGTGCCAGCATGCTCAGGGCGAACACTGAAGCTTTCTTT. Translating gives CASMLRANTEAFF.

This clonotype was seen repeatedly, ten times or more. The genes are TRBV20-1 and TRBJ2-7; possible D gene TRBD2, 6 bases. CDR1 DFQATT and CDR2 SNEGSKA come from the germline V gene (reference sequence). The V gene lost 6 bases and the J gene lost 4 bases, with 19 bases spanning the gap. The CDR3 has 14 amino acids. DNA for the CDR3: TGCAGTGCAAGCTCGTCTAGCGTACTATACGAGCAGTACTTC. Translated, it gives CSASSSSVLYEQYF.

This clonotype was observed at least ten times. The rearrangement links TRBV28 to TRBJ2-7, with D possibly called TRBD1 or TRBD2 (5 bases each). CDR1 and CDR2 from the germline V gene are MDHEN and SYDVKM. The ends were cut back, 8 bases at V and 6 bases at J, with 11 bases in the middle. The CDR3 has 11 amino acids. This CDR3 reads CASELRGEQYF. As DNA, the CDR3 is TGTGCCAGCGAGTTGAGGGGCGAGCAGTACTTC. The whole variable domain, filled in from reference TRBV28 and TRBJ2-7, reads DVKVTQSSRYLVKRTGEKVFLECVQDMDHENMFWYRQDPGLGLRLIYFSYDVKMKEKGDIPEGYSVSREKKERFSLILESASTNQTSMYLCASELRGEQYFGPGTRLTVT.

This clonotype was observed many times. V usage is TRBV7-9 and J usage is TRBJ2-1; 7 nucleotides align to TRBD2. The CDR3 has 15 residues. V lost 4 bases to trimming and J lost 9 bases; unmatched junction nucleotides: 12. The germline gives CDR1 SEHNR, CDR2 FQNEAQ (reference sequence). CDR3 sequence (DNA): TGTGCCAGCAGCTCTAGCGGCTTGACGGGTGGTGAGCAGTTCTTC. Protein: CASSSSGLTGGEQFF.

This clonotype was seen ten or more times. The CDR3 region has the DNA TGTGCCAGCAGTTTCCGGGGGACCTCCTACGAGCAGTACTTC. This gives the protein CASSFRGTSYEQYF. This chain uses TRBV27 with TRBJ2-7, with TRBD2 as a possible D gene (6 bases). The CDR3 spans 14 residues. V was cut by 3 bases and J by 0 bases, with 9 bases left in between. Germline assignment: CDR1 MNHEY and CDR2 SMNVEV (reference sequence).

V gene TRBV7-8 combines with J gene TRBJ2-2; 9 positions match TRBD2. Unmatched junction bases numbered 13, after V lost 5 bases and J lost 0 bases. There are 19 residues in the CDR3. CDR1 and CDR2 from the germline V gene are SGHVS and FQNEAQ. The CDR3 loop is CASSPRLKAGGTNTGELFF. The CDR3 DNA follows: TGTGCCAGCAGCCCACGACTCAAAGCGGGAGGAACGAACACCGGGGAGCTGTTTTTT.

Remarks on this clonotype: One end of the junction fails to match germline, which may point to a read error. The rearrangement links TRBV6-2 or TRBV6-3 to TRBJ2-2; D is ambiguous. This CDR3 comprises 14 residues. CDR1 MNHEY and CDR2 SVGEGT come from the germline V gene. CDR3 nucleotide sequence: TGTGCCGGCAGTTACGGTGCGGACACCGGGGAGCTGTTTTTT. It encodes CAGSYGADTGELFF.

This clonotype was observed a few times. The chain couples TRBV28 to TRBJ2-3; the D call may be TRBD1 or TRBD2 (5 bases each). The CDR3 has 20 amino acids. V dropped 8 bases and J dropped 0 bases, with 30 bases sitting between them. The germline V gene has CDR1 MDHEN and CDR2 SYDVKM. DNA for the CDR3: TGTGCCAGCTCACCGTACGAGGGGCTCGGTAGTCCGACCAGCACAGATACGCAGTATTTT. It translates to CASSPYEGLGSPTSTDTQYF.

The table lists this clonotype with many counts. The V and J genes are TRBV4-1 and TRBJ1-1; 7 positions agree with TRBD1. The CDR3 is 12 residues long. Germline trimming cut 3 bases from V and 10 bases from J; bases unmatched to any gene: 5. CDR1 and CDR2 (germline): MGHRA, YSYEKL. CDR3 nucleotides: TGCGCCAGCAGCCACCGCGGACAGGCAGCTTTCTTT. Translated: CASSHRGQAAFF.

The chain employs TRBV7-2 and TRBJ1-4, with D possibly matching TRBD1 (6 bases). With 7 bases removed from V and 5 bases from J, the gap between germline ends came to 14 bases. The CDR3 extends over 14 amino acids. The germline CDR1 and CDR2 sequences are SGHTA and FQGNSA. CDR3 in DNA: TGTGCCAGCAACCTTGGACAGATCAATGAAAAACTGTTTTTT. It yields the protein CASNLGQINEKLFF.

This clonotype was counted many times. The genes are TRBV6-1 and TRBJ1-6, with D perhaps TRBD1 (6 bases). Germline values: CDR1 MNHNS, CDR2 SASEGT. CDR3 length: 15 amino acids. V gave up 0 bases and J gave up 4 bases, with 7 bases separating them. This chain's CDR3 is CASSEAGQYNSPLHF. DNA of the CDR3: TGTGCCAGCAGTGAAGCCGGACAGTATAATTCACCCCTCCACTTT.

This clonotype occurred many times. The CDR3 region is CASRGIGSQETQYF. The DNA for the CDR3 is TGTGCCAGCCGGGGGATAGGGAGCCAAGAGACCCAGTACTTC. The chain links TRBV11-2 to TRBJ2-5, with D possibly matching TRBD2 (6 bases). V lost 8 bases, J lost 1 base, and 14 bases lay in between. The germline V gene has CDR1 SGHAT and CDR2 FQNNGV. The CDR3 extends over 14 amino acids.